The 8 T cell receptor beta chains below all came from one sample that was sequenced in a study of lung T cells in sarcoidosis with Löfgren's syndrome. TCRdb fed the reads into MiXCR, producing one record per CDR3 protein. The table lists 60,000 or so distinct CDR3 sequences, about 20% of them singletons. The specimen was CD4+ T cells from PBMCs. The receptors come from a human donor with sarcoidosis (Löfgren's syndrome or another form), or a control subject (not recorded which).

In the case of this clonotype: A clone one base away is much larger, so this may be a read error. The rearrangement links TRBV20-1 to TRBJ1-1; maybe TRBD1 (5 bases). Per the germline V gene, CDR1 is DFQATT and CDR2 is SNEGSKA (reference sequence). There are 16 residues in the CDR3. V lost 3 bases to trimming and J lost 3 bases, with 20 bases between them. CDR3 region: CSARLTLSGVYTEAFF. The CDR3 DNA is TGCAGTGCTAGGCTGACACTTTCGGGGGTCTACACTGAAGCTTTCTTT.

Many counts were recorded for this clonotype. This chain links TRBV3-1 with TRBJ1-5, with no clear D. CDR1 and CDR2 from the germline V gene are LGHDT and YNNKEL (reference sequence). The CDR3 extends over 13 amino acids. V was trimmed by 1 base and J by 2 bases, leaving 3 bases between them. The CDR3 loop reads CASSQAGNQPQHF. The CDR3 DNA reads TGTGCCAGCAGCCAAGCGGGCAATCAGCCCCAGCATTTT. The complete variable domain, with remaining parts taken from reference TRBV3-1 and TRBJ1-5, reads DTAVSQTPKYLVTQMGNDKSIKCEQNLGHDTMYWYKQDSKKFLKIMFSYNNKELIINETVPNRFSPKSPDKAHLNLHINSLELGDSAVYFCASSQAGNQPQHFGDGTRLSIL.

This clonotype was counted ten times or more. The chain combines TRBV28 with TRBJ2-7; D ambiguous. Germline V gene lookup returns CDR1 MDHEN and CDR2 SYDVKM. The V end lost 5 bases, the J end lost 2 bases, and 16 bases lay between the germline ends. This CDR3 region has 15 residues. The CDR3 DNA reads TGTGCCAGCAGTCCCACATCCAGACCCCCCTACGAGCAGTACGTC. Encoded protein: CASSPTSRPPYEQYV.

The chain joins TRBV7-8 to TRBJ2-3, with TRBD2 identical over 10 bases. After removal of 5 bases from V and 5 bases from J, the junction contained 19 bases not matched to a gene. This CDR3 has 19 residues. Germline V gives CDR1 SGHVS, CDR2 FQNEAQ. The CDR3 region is CASSRTAPSGGRQGDTQYF. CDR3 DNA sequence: TGTGCCAGCAGCCGAACCGCCCCTAGCGGGGGCCGCCAAGGAGATACGCAGTATTTT. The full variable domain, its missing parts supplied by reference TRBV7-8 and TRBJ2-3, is GAGVSQSPRYKVAKRGQDVALRCDPISGHVSLFWYQQALGQGPEFLTYFQNEAQLDKSGLPSDRFFAERPEGSVSTLKIQRTQQEDSAVYLCASSRTAPSGGRQGDTQYFGPGTRLTVL.

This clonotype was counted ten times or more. The CDR3 loop is CASTLGQVRTDTQYF. CDR3 nucleotide sequence: TGTGCCAGCACCTTAGGCCAGGTACGCACAGATACGCAGTATTTT. This chain links TRBV28 with TRBJ2-3; D is uncertain. In germline, CDR1 is MDHEN, CDR2 SYDVKM. The CDR3 has 15 residues. Trimming pared 7 bases from V and 1 base from J, leaving 15 bases between.

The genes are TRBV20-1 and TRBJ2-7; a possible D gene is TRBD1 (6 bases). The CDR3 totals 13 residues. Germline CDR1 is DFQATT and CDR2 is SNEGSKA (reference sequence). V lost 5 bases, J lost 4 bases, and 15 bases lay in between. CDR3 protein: CSAQGSAGYEQYF. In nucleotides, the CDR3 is TGCAGTGCTCAGGGGTCGGCTGGGTACGAGCAGTACTTC.

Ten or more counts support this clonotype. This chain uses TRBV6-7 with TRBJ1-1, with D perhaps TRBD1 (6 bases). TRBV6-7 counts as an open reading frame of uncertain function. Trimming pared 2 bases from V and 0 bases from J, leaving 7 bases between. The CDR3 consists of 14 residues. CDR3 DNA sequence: TGTGCCAGCAGTTACAGGGGGATGAACACTGAAGCTTTCTTT. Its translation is CASSYRGMNTEAFF.

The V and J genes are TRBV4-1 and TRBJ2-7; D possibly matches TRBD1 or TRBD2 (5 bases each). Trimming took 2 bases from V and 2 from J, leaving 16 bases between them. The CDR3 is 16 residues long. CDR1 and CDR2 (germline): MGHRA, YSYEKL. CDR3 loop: CASSQTPGHGAYEQYF. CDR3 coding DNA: TGCGCCAGCAGCCAAACCCCGGGGCACGGCGCCTACGAGCAGTACTTC.